This TCR beta chain is from a study of blood T cell repertoires in COVID-19. Overall study: From T cells, B-cell-depleted T cells, or PBMCs came the material, which was cDNA or gDNA.

The data were produced by immunoSEQ multiplex PCR, yet TCRdb's version contains in-frame clones alone and is incomplete. The table lists around 72,000 clones, roughly four fifths of them singletons. CDR3 length equals 14 residues. CDR1 and CDR2 (germline): LNHDA, SQIVND (reference sequence). V shed 3 bases and J 6 bases; nucleotides not matched to a gene: 7. The sample was peripheral blood. This TCR was recovered from a woman aged 55-70 years with acute or convalescent COVID-19. The chain has TRBV19 and TRBJ1-1, with TRBD1 matching 7 bases. DNA of the CDR3: TGTGCCAGTAGTATGACAGGGCAGAATGCTGAAGCTTTCTTT. Amino acid sequence: CASSMTGQNAEAFF.